The 23 T cell receptor beta chains reported below all come from one sample, sequenced in a study of T cells in Graves' hyperthyroidism and ophthalmopathy. Amplification of TCR beta CDR3 regions was performed using RNA transcripts as template. The HTBI primer set was used in a first-round RT-PCR of the TCR CDR3. TCRdb analysed the multiplex PCR reads with MiXCR anew, one entry per CDR3 protein. The data contain about 770,000 distinct CDR3 sequences, 18% of them singletons. Sequenced: blood. The receptors derive from a woman between 50 and 59 years old with Graves' hyperthyroidism that later progressed to Graves' ophthalmopathy.

This clonotype was seen only a few times. This chain uses TRBV12-3 or TRBV12-4 with TRBJ1-1; 9 bases line up with TRBD1. The CDR3 sequence is 15 residues long. The ends lost 3 bases at V and 6 bases at J; junction bases unmatched: 8. CDR3 in amino acids: CASSFGVQGAAEAFF. CDR3 bases: TGTGCCAGCAGTTTCGGTGTACAGGGGGCGGCTGAAGCTTTCTTT.

This clonotype was observed a handful of times. The chain links TRBV10-3 to TRBJ1-1, with a possible D match to TRBD1 (6 bases). The V end lost 10 bases, the J end lost 5 bases, and 17 bases lay between the germline ends. CDR1 and CDR2 (germline): ENHRY, SYGVKD. The CDR3 sequence is 13 residues long. CDR3 sequence (DNA): TGTGCCACCTGGGACACCTTCGGGACTGAAGCTTTCTTT. It translates to CATWDTFGTEAFF.

Only a few counts were recorded for this clonotype. The rearrangement joins TRBV6-2 or TRBV6-3 to TRBJ1-4; D perhaps matches TRBD1 (5 bases). Trimming took off 2 bases at V and 8 bases at J, with 12 bases between the two ends. The CDR3 runs to 14 residues. Germline values: CDR1 MNHEY, CDR2 SVGEGT. The CDR3 region is CASSYDGAGEKLFF. The CDR3 bases are TGTGCCAGCAGTTACGACGGGGCCGGGGAAAAACTGTTTTTT.

This clonotype was detected many times. The chain combines TRBV9 with TRBJ2-2, with D unresolved. The CDR3 covers 14 residues. Germline CDR1 is SGDLS and CDR2 is YYNGEE. The V and J ends lost 0 bases and 1 base respectively, with 4 bases between them. The CDR3 DNA sequence: TGTGCCAGCAGCGTAGGGTGGAACACCGGGGAGCTGTTTTTT. It translates to CASSVGWNTGELFF. The full variable domain, completed using reference TRBV9 and TRBJ2-2, is DSGVTQTPKHLITATGQRVTLRCSPRSGDLSVYWYQQSLDQGLQFLIQYYNGEERAKGNILERFSAQQFPDLHSELNLSSLELGDSALYFCASSVGWNTGELFFGEGSRLTVL.

This clonotype came up many times. The V and J genes are TRBV6-1 and TRBJ1-1; D gene ambiguous. Trimming stripped 8 bases from V and 1 base from J, with 11 bases between. The germline V gene encodes CDR1 MNHNS and CDR2 SASEGT. CDR3 size: 13 residues. The CDR3 sequence: CASHYRKNTEAFF. As DNA, the CDR3 is TGTGCCAGCCACTACCGAAAGAACACTGAAGCTTTCTTT.

The chain couples TRBV10-3 to TRBJ2-1; no firm D call. The CDR3 extends over 13 amino acids. Germline-derived CDR1 and CDR2 are ENHRY and SYGVKD. The V end was cut by 5 bases, the J end by 5 bases, with 10 bases between. For the CDR3, the DNA is TGTGCCATCAGTTGGCAGAGTGACAATGAGCAGTTCTTC. Translation gives CAISWQSDNEQFF.

The chain couples TRBV3-1 to TRBJ1-5; TRBD1 agrees at 7 bases. This CDR3 has 15 residues. The J segment lost 9 bases and the V segment lost 0 bases, leaving 8 bases of the junction unmatched. CDR1 and CDR2 from the germline V gene are LGHDT and YNNKEL (reference sequence). The CDR3 is CASSQDTTGSLPQHF. The CDR3 DNA reads as TGTGCCAGCAGCCAAGATACGACAGGGAGTCTGCCCCAGCATTTT.

The chain links TRBV6-1 to TRBJ2-7, with D perhaps matching TRBD1 (6 bases). This CDR3 is 14 amino acids long. Germline CDR1 MNHNS, CDR2 SASEGT. The germline V and J ends were trimmed by 0 bases and 7 bases, with 13 bases remaining between them. CDR3: CASSEAGTRLEQYF. CDR3 sequence (DNA): TGTGCCAGCAGTGAAGCCGGGACACGTCTGGAGCAGTACTTC.

The chain combines TRBV24-1 with TRBJ2-1; D ambiguous. CDR1 KGHDR and CDR2 SFDVKD come from the germline V gene. The V and J ends lost 0 bases and 9 bases respectively, with 8 bases between them. The CDR3 length is 13 residues. The CDR3 region has the DNA TGTGCCACCAGTGATTTGCCGTTTGGTGAGCAGTTCTTC. Protein product: CATSDLPFGEQFF.

This clonotype was detected ten times or more. The chain employs TRBV7-9 and TRBJ2-1, with D possibly matching TRBD1 (7 bases). CDR3 length equals 13 residues. In germline, CDR1 is SEHNR, CDR2 FQNEAQ (reference sequence). Trimming pared 5 bases from V and 8 bases from J, leaving 13 bases between. CDR3 DNA: TGTGCCAGCAGCAGTGGAGGGGGCGATGAGCAGTTCTTC. It codes for CASSSGGGDEQFF.

For this clonotype: A much larger clone lies one base from this, so it may be a read error. The chain combines TRBV19 with TRBJ2-1; D is ambiguous. CDR3 length: 14 residues. In germline, CDR1 is LNHDA, CDR2 SQIVND (reference sequence). V lost 7 bases, J lost 4 bases, and 14 bases lay in between. The CDR3: CASKALGRYNEQFF. The CDR3 coding sequence is TGTGCCAGTAAAGCCTTGGGCCGTTACAATGAGCAGTTCTTC.

The rearrangement links TRBV20-1 to TRBJ2-1; TRBD2 agrees at 7 bases. Trimming removed 3 bases from V and 4 bases from J; junction bases left unmatched: 9. Germline V gene data show CDR1 as DFQATT and CDR2 as SNEGSKA (reference sequence). This CDR3 has 15 amino acids. For the CDR3, the DNA is TGCAGTGCTAGGGAAGCGGCGGGGGTTTACAATGAGCAGTTCTTC. Its protein product is CSAREAAGVYNEQFF.

This clonotype was detected many times. This rearrangement joins TRBV5-1 to TRBJ2-3; tentative D call: TRBD1 (5 bases). The CDR3 totals 18 residues. Trimming took off 0 bases at V and 2 bases at J, with 19 bases between the two ends. Germline V gives CDR1 SGHRS, CDR2 YFSETQ. The CDR3 DNA follows: TGCGCCAGCAGCTTGGAGGGGCCTGCCTTCACTTACACAGATACGCAGTATTTT. This translates into CASSLEGPAFTYTDTQYF. The full variable domain, completed using reference TRBV5-1 and TRBJ2-3, is KAGVTQTPRYLIKTRGQQVTLSCSPISGHRSVSWYQQTPGQGLQFLFEYFSETQRNKGNFPGRFSGRQFSNSRSEMNVSTLELGDSALYLCASSLEGPAFTYTDTQYFGPGTRLTVL.

This clonotype was recorded many times. The gene calls are TRBV18 and TRBJ2-7; D possibly corresponds to TRBD1 (5 bases). Germline CDR1 KGHSH, CDR2 LQKENI. The length of the CDR3 is 14 residues. V shed 1 base and J shed 1 base, with 8 bases lying between them. CDR3 sequence (DNA): TGTGCCAGCTCACCACAAGGACATTCCTACGAGCAGTACTTC. Translation gives CASSPQGHSYEQYF.

This clonotype has more than one count but fewer than ten. The chain carries TRBV5-5 and TRBJ2-7; TRBD1 matches at 7 bases. Germline CDR1 and CDR2: SGHKS and YYEKEE (reference sequence). With V trimmed by 4 bases and J by 0 bases, 10 bases remained unmatched. This CDR3 has 16 amino acids. CDR3 DNA: TGTGCCAGCAGCCGAGACGGGACAGCCAGCTCCTACGAGCAGTACTTC. As protein: CASSRDGTASSYEQYF.

This clonotype was seen a few times. The gene calls are TRBV4-1 and TRBJ2-5, with a possible D match to TRBD1 (6 bases). CDR3 length: 14 amino acids. V lost 0 bases, J lost 4 bases, and 9 bases lay in between. Germline V CDR1 and CDR2: MGHRA, YSYEKL. CDR3 bases: TGCGCCAGCAGCCAAGATCAGGGGCCAGAGACCCAGTACTTC. This gives the protein CASSQDQGPETQYF.

This clonotype was counted at least ten times. This chain uses TRBV20-1 with TRBJ1-6; a weak D match, TRBD1 (6 bases). Trimming stripped 5 bases from V and 5 bases from J, with 22 bases between. CDR1 is DFQATT, CDR2 SNEGSKA, per germline (reference sequence). The CDR3 length is 17 residues. The CDR3, as DNA: TGCAGTGCTGTTGGTTCGCAGACAGGCTGGGATAATTCACCCCTCCACTTT. Amino acid sequence: CSAVGSQTGWDNSPLHF.

The chain has TRBV12-3 or TRBV12-4 and TRBJ2-6; no reliable D call. V was cut by 1 base and J by 3 bases, with 13 bases left in between. This CDR3 has 17 amino acids. The CDR3 is CASSLGPFRRGANVLTF. The CDR3 DNA follows: TGTGCCAGCAGTTTAGGACCCTTCCGCCGTGGGGCCAACGTCCTGACTTTC.

This clonotype has ten or more counts. V gene TRBV12-3 or TRBV12-4 combines with J gene TRBJ2-5, with a possible D match to TRBD2 (5 bases). The CDR3 totals 15 residues. The V gene lost 6 bases and the J gene lost 3 bases, with 17 bases spanning the gap. In DNA, the CDR3 is TGTGCCAGCAGCAAGTTAGGTCCCGGGGAAGAGACCCAGTACTTC. Its translation: CASSKLGPGEETQYF.

This clonotype was detected once. V and J are TRBV6-5 and TRBJ2-2; tentative D call: TRBD2 (6 bases). V lost 3 bases to trimming and J lost 8 bases, with 19 bases between them. In germline, CDR1 is MNHEY, CDR2 SVGAGI. The CDR3 runs 16 residues. This CDR3 is CASSYTCGIAGGELFF. The DNA of the CDR3 is TGTGCCAGCAGTTATACATGCGGGATTGCCGGGGGGGAGCTGTTTTTT.

This clonotype was seen repeatedly, ten times or more. This chain connects TRBV3-1 to TRBJ2-5; TRBD1 or TRBD2 may be the D gene (5 bases each). Germline-derived CDR1 and CDR2 are LGHDT and YNNKEL (reference sequence). The CDR3 has 16 amino acids. Trimming took 2 bases from V and 2 from J, leaving 15 bases between them. Here the CDR3 DNA reads TGTGCCAGCAGCCAACGATGGGACCCCTCACAAGAGACCCAGTACTTC. Amino acids: CASSQRWDPSQETQYF.

This clonotype was seen a few times. This chain connects TRBV4-1 to TRBJ2-5; 8 bases line up with TRBD1. Germline assignment: CDR1 MGHRA and CDR2 YSYEKL. V trimming: 3 bases; J trimming: 5 bases; junction bases outside the gene matches: 11. There are 16 residues in the CDR3. The CDR3 DNA reads as TGCGCCAGCAGCCATTCACCGGGCAGGGGGCAGGAGACCCAGTACTTC. Translated, it gives CASSHSPGRGQETQYF.

This clonotype has more than one count but fewer than ten. This chain joins TRBV5-1 and TRBJ2-6, with TRBD2 matching 9 bases. Germline CDR1 is SGHRS and CDR2 is YFSETQ. J gave up 4 bases and V 4 bases, and 6 bases lay outside the gene matches. The CDR3 runs to 16 residues. In DNA form, the CDR3 reads TGCGCCAGCAGCGCGGGAGGGGGTTCAGGGGCCAACGTCCTGACTTTC. It yields the protein CASSAGGGSGANVLTF.